This T cell receptor (beta chain) was obtained from a study of blood T cells in healthy people across ages. Together with a sample-barcoded 5' primer, a J-beta primer mix was included in a second PCR lasting roughly 7 to 11 cycles. TCRdb re-analysed the 5' RACE reads in MiXCR, keeping a single row per CDR3 protein. This table holds about 1,800,000 distinct CDR3 sequences, approximately 28% found once. Trimming took 5 bases from V and 1 from J, leaving 9 bases between them. Germline assignment: CDR1 MNHEY and CDR2 SVGEGT. This CDR3 has 14 residues. Concerning this clonotype: Antigen: not known.

Study-level results: While age rose, TCR beta diversity per million T cells dropped in a roughly linear way.

This rearrangement joins TRBV6-2 or TRBV6-3 to TRBJ1-5, with D unclear. Sample: blood. The TCR originated in a woman in her 30s in good health. CDR3 DNA: TGTGCCAGCAGTGGGTACGGCAGCAATCAGCCCCAGCATTTT. Translating it yields CASSGYGSNQPQHF.